The rows below give T cell receptor beta chains drawn from one sample of a study of T cells after yellow fever vaccination. TCRdb re-called the 5' RACE reads with MiXCR, one entry per CDR3 protein. The top ten hold approximately 20% of the sample, which has about 320,000 distinct CDR3 sequences, approximately 4% seen once. Specimen: PBMCs, collected 15 days after the yellow fever booster vaccination. The source is a man aged 18 to 29 who received the YFV17D yellow fever vaccine. The CDR3 runs from the conserved cysteine through the conserved F or W. A D gene is named only where the DNA matches it firmly. Clone size is shown for a subset of rows, as once, few, many or a class of expanded clone.

size,D,V,J,CDR3,DNA
many,NA,TRBV7-9,TRBJ1-4,CASSNTGSGEKLFF,TGTGCCAGCAGCAATACAGGGTCTGGTGAAAAACTGTTTTTT
few,NA,TRBV12-3/TRBV12-4,TRBJ1-2,CASTVQGEWNYGYTF,TGTGCCAGCACCGTACAGGGAGAATGGAACTATGGCTACACCTTC
few,NA,TRBV19,TRBJ2-3,CASSTLRTDTQYF,TGTGCCAGTAGTACCCTCCGCACAGATACGCAGTATTTT
NA,TRBD2,TRBV12-3/TRBV12-4,TRBJ2-3,CASRTDYVGLAGASDTQYF,TGTGCCAGCAGGACCGATTACGTGGGACTAGCGGGGGCTTCGGATACGCAGTATTTT
many,NA,TRBV7-9,TRBJ2-5,CASSLRDHWETQYF,TGTGCCAGCAGCTTAAGGGATCATTGGGAGACCCAGTACTTC
many,TRBD1,TRBV7-9,TRBJ1-4,CASSPTGLGEKLFF,TGTGCCAGCAGCCCGACAGGGTTGGGTGAAAAACTGTTTTTT
many,TRBD2,TRBV6-2/TRBV6-3,TRBJ2-3,CASSYGTSGASTDTQYF,TGTGCCAGCAGTTACGGGACTAGCGGGGCGAGCACAGATACGCAGTATTTT
few,NA,TRBV6-6,TRBJ2-1,CASRPDGRNEQFF,TGTGCCAGCAGACCCGACGGACGCAATGAGCAGTTCTTC
few,NA,TRBV5-1,TRBJ1-1,CASSLILGGSNTEAFF,TGCGCCAGCAGCTTAATTTTGGGAGGGTCGAACACTGAAGCTTTCTTT
many,TRBD2,TRBV20-1,TRBJ2-3,CSASPAGRRTDTQYF,TGCAGTGCTAGCCCAGCGGGGAGACGCACAGATACGCAGTATTTT
NA,TRBD1,TRBV18,TRBJ2-2,CASSRSGGANTGELFF,TGTGCCAGCTCACGGTCAGGGGGCGCGAACACCGGGGAGCTGTTTTTT
many,NA,TRBV5-1,TRBJ2-1,CASSGRANPVHEQFF,TGCGCCAGCAGCGGCCGGGCCAACCCCGTCCATGAGCAGTTCTTC
NA,NA,TRBV6-2/TRBV6-3,TRBJ1-1,CASSYRWNTEAFF,TGTGCCAGCAGTTACCGCTGGAACACTGAAGCTTTCTTT
many,TRBD1,TRBV2,TRBJ2-5,CASRTGTGGVETQYF,TGTGCCAGCAGAACCGGGACAGGGGGCGTGGAGACCCAGTACTTC
many,NA,TRBV2,TRBJ1-1,CASSSGTAPDTEAFF,TGTGCCAGCAGTTCCGGGACCGCCCCGGACACTGAAGCTTTCTTT
many,NA,TRBV6-1,TRBJ1-2,CASSELSGDYGYTF,TGTGCCAGCAGTGAACTGTCAGGGGACTATGGCTACACCTTC
NA,NA,TRBV2,TRBJ2-7,CASSDRLPPEQYF,TGTGCCAGCAGTGATCGACTCCCCCCCGAGCAGTACTTC
many,NA,TRBV7-9,TRBJ2-5,CASSSRQAEETQYF,TGTGCCAGCAGCTCTAGACAGGCTGAAGAGACCCAGTACTTC
NA,NA,TRBV7-2,TRBJ1-6,CASSLELGSYNSPLHF,TGTGCCAGCAGCTTAGAGTTAGGCTCCTATAATTCACCCCTCCACTTT
many,TRBD1,TRBV2,TRBJ1-2,CASGESRQGYGYTF,TGTGCCAGCGGAGAGTCTAGACAGGGATATGGCTACACCTTC
many,NA,TRBV2,TRBJ2-1,CASRDTGTEQFF,TGTGCCAGCAGGGACACAGGGACTGAGCAGTTCTTC
many,NA,TRBV5-6,TRBJ1-2,CASSSRRYYGYTF,TGTGCCAGCAGCTCGAGACGGTACTATGGCTACACCTTC
many,NA,TRBV5-1,TRBJ2-3,CASSRSGVGTDTQYF,TGCGCCAGCAGTCGCTCAGGGGTCGGCACAGATACGCAGTATTTT
NA,NA,TRBV27,TRBJ2-5,CASGRGVQETQYF,TGTGCCAGCGGAAGGGGAGTCCAAGAGACCCAGTACTTC